These T cell receptor beta chains were read from a single sample in a study of PD-1 blockade in classical Hodgkin lymphoma. Only in-frame clones appear in the TCRdb table, and some are missing; sequencing was by immunoSEQ multiplex PCR. The sample includes around 43,000 clones, approximately 90% seen only once; the top ten take 4.5% to 6%. Sequencing was carried out using peripheral blood mononuclear cells (PBMCs). The receptors stem from a human donor with classical Hodgkin lymphoma. Both conserved end residues are part of each CDR3. The order of the fields is clone size, V gene, CDR3 protein. Expanded clones get a size class; other rows say once, few or many, or leave the size out.

NA TRBV5-4 CASSQNIERSYEQYF
NA TRBV10-3 CAISEGALRTVSTDTQYF
NA TRBV5-6 CASSGGRLAGVNEQFF
few TRBV9 CASSRGTVQETQYF
NA TRBV28 CASSSPGSNGYNEQFF
NA TRBV5-5 CASSLTGLGYTF
NA TRBV7-3 CASSPPNGETQYF
NA TRBV20-1 CSARASGPQHF
NA TRBV5-1 CASSPAGSNQPQHF
NA TRBV5-6 CASSLLPGTYGYTF
NA TRBV2 CASSAKGGVNEKLFF
once TRBV10-2 CASSAGQLYSYGYTF
NA TRBV30 CAWSIVSGGQPQHF
NA TRBV19 CASSIGTDNSPLHF
once TRBV30 CAWTGTCHQPQHF
NA TRBV7-9 CASSLAHGYATNEKLFF
NA TRBV7-3 CASSLRGGTNEQFF
NA TRBV2 CASSEQGGGYEQYF
NA TRBV14 CASSPSRTSSLGTQYF
NA TRBV4-1 CASSPTQGAAGNTIYF
NA TRBV7-9 CASSPQTSVNQETQYF
few TRBV6-5 CASSAPARGQPQHF
once TRBV6-1 CASSEAKGISWGNTIYF
NA TRBV11-2 CASSLVSGRYNEQFF
NA TRBV19 CASSPSSQTTNEKLLF
NA TRBV11-3 CASSLGPHNEQFF
NA TRBV4-2 CASSQDDTGWSYGYTF
NA TRBV5-1 CASTNLMNTEAFF
NA TRBV7-3 CASSPGGWAEAFF
NA TRBV23-1 CASRSMTRPGTEAFF
NA TRBV10-3 CAAKGRDTYNEQFF
NA TRBV5-4 CASSKPGTTGEQFF
NA TRBV5-1 CASSLRAAPIYNEQFF
NA TRBV19 CASSPGLAGGPNIYEQYF
NA TRBV10-3 CAISEGGASGRALPDNTGELFF
NA TRBV7-2 CASSLVGERTDTQYF
NA TRBV5-1 CASSSRSTGELFF
NA TRBV5-6 CASSLGTEQYF
NA TRBV9 CASSVDRRGRADTQYF
NA TRBV20-1 CSARIDEQYF
NA TRBV5-5 CASSALVTTNTGELFF
NA TRBV28 CASSLELSITEAFF
NA TRBV5-1 CASSTWTGGGEKLFF
NA TRBV7-9 CASSFSGGGETQYF
NA TRBV9 CASSPLGGAGTDTQYF